Reported below is one T cell receptor beta chain. The antigen is unknown. The sequenced template was cDNA made from the entire isolated RNA. Reads from naive, central memory and regulatory T cell samples averaged around 3.6 million. The table came from immunoSEQ multiplex PCR; TCRdb's copy has only in-frame clones and leaves some out. This sample yields some 190,000 clones, of which about 8% are seen a single time; around 0.9% belongs to the top ten. Markers CD45RO/CCR7/CD25/CD127/CD95/CD27 served to sort CD4+ naive, central memory, regulatory and stem cell-like memory cells. The CDR3 is made up of 14 amino acids. V lost 0 bases, J lost 4 bases, and 11 bases lay in between. Germline CDR1 reads SGHDT; CDR2 reads YYEEEE. The sample belongs to a study of beta chain features in type 1 diabetes. Study-level points and caveats: Significant though moderate, a shortening of TCRB CDR3s appeared in all four CD4+ subsets of Type 1 diabetes patients.

What was sequenced was central memory CD4+ T cells from blood. V is TRBV5-6 and J is TRBJ2-7; the D gene is possibly TRBD2 (6 bases). The clonotype comes from a woman aged 40 to 50 with type 1 diabetes. The DNA for the CDR3 is TGTGCCAGCAGCTTGGCCCCTGGAGGGTACGAGCAGTACTTC. The encoded protein is CASSLAPGGYEQYF.